The rows below give T cell receptor beta chains drawn from one sample of a study of T cell repertoires in cytomegalovirus infection. TCRdb analysed the reads with MiXCR anew, one entry per CDR3 protein. This table has under 850,000 distinct CDR3 sequences, less than 40% appearing once. The sample was PBMCs. The receptors originated from a human donor in good health (CMV status not recorded). Some clones in this sample may be carry-over from other donors' samples. Both conserved end residues are part of each CDR3. The order of the fields is J gene, V gene, D gene, clone size, CDR3 DNA, CDR3 protein. A D gene is named only where the DNA matches it firmly. Clone sizes are given selectively: once, few, many, or a class where the clone is expanded.

j_call: TRBJ2-1; v_call: TRBV5-1; d_call: TRBD2; clone_size: few; cdr3_nt: TGCGCCAGCAGCTTGTCCAGCGGGGGGAACAATGAGCAGTTCTTC; cdr3_aa: CASSLSSGGNNEQFF
j_call: TRBJ1-2; v_call: TRBV12-3/TRBV12-4; d_call: -; clone_size: few; cdr3_nt: TGTGCCAGCAGTATCGTTTCCAGCTACACCTTC; cdr3_aa: CASSIVSSYTF
j_call: TRBJ1-2; v_call: TRBV2; d_call: -; clone_size: -; cdr3_nt: TGTGCCAGCAGTGACACGGCAGGGAGGGATGGCTACACCTTC; cdr3_aa: CASSDTAGRDGYTF
j_call: TRBJ2-3; v_call: TRBV19; d_call: TRBD2; clone_size: many; cdr3_nt: TGTGCCAGCAGCATAGCGGGAGGCACAGATACGCAGTATTTT; cdr3_aa: CASSIAGGTDTQYF
j_call: TRBJ2-7; v_call: TRBV9; d_call: -; clone_size: few; cdr3_nt: TGTGCCAGCAGCGTAGCTAGTATAGTAGACGAGCAGTACTTC; cdr3_aa: CASSVASIVDEQYF
j_call: TRBJ2-7; v_call: TRBV27; d_call: -; clone_size: few; cdr3_nt: TGTGCCAGCAGTCTCTCCGGGACGGTTTACGAGCAGTACTTC; cdr3_aa: CASSLSGTVYEQYF
j_call: TRBJ1-2; v_call: TRBV12-3/TRBV12-4; d_call: -; clone_size: few; cdr3_nt: TGTGCCAGCAGTGTACGAGGGGCGGGTGGCTACACCTTC; cdr3_aa: CASSVRGAGGYTF
j_call: TRBJ2-2; v_call: TRBV5-6; d_call: TRBD1; clone_size: -; cdr3_nt: TGTGCCAGCAGCTTGGATTTCCGGGACAGGGAGAGTAAGCGGGGTAAAGCCGGGGAGCTGTTTTTT; cdr3_aa: CASSLDFRDRESKRGKAGELFF
j_call: TRBJ1-5; v_call: TRBV20-1; d_call: -; clone_size: -; cdr3_nt: TGCAGTGCTAGCACCTTAAGCACGGACCCCAATCAGCCCCAGCATTTT; cdr3_aa: CSASTLSTDPNQPQHF
j_call: TRBJ2-5; v_call: TRBV5-1; d_call: TRBD2; clone_size: -; cdr3_nt: TGCGCCAGCAGCTTGGGGATAGCGGGAGCTGGGGAGACCCAGTACTTC; cdr3_aa: CASSLGIAGAGETQYF
j_call: TRBJ1-5; v_call: TRBV10-3; d_call: -; clone_size: -; cdr3_nt: TGTGCCATCGCCAGTGCCGGCAATCAGCCCCAGCATTTT; cdr3_aa: CAIASAGNQPQHF
j_call: TRBJ1-1; v_call: TRBV5-6; d_call: -; clone_size: few; cdr3_nt: TGTGCCAGCAGCTTAGGCCATACCACTGAAGCTTTCTTT; cdr3_aa: CASSLGHTTEAFF
j_call: TRBJ1-6; v_call: TRBV6-8; d_call: -; clone_size: few; cdr3_nt: TGTGCCAGCAACAGGGCCTATAATTCACCCCTCCACTTT; cdr3_aa: CASNRAYNSPLHF
j_call: TRBJ2-5; v_call: TRBV20-1; d_call: -; clone_size: -; cdr3_nt: TGCAGTGCTAGAGACCCGCTAGCTATGGGAGAGACCCAGTACTTC; cdr3_aa: CSARDPLAMGETQYF
j_call: TRBJ1-2; v_call: TRBV28; d_call: TRBD1; clone_size: many; cdr3_nt: TGTGCCAGCAGTCTGACCGGGACAGGGGGCGCGGGCTATGGCTACACCTTC; cdr3_aa: CASSLTGTGGAGYGYTF
j_call: TRBJ2-2; v_call: TRBV6-1; d_call: -; clone_size: -; cdr3_nt: TGTGCCAGCAGTGAATACAACACCGGGGAGCTGTTTTTT; cdr3_aa: CASSEYNTGELFF
j_call: TRBJ2-2; v_call: TRBV7-8; d_call: -; clone_size: many; cdr3_nt: TGTGCCAGCAGCCTGACCCCGGGCACCGGGGAGCTGTTTTTT; cdr3_aa: CASSLTPGTGELFF
j_call: TRBJ2-6; v_call: TRBV28; d_call: -; clone_size: once; cdr3_nt: TGTGCCATCAGTTTGAAGACTGGGGCCAACGTCCTGACTTTC; cdr3_aa: CAISLKTGANVLTF
j_call: TRBJ2-1; v_call: TRBV7-2; d_call: TRBD1; clone_size: -; cdr3_nt: TGTGCCAGCAGCTTGAGTGCCGGGACAGGGGACACGAATGAGCAGTTCTTC; cdr3_aa: CASSLSAGTGDTNEQFF
j_call: TRBJ2-7; v_call: TRBV27; d_call: TRBD1; clone_size: few; cdr3_nt: TGTGCCAGCAGTTTTGGACAGGGGGCCGAGCAGTACTTC; cdr3_aa: CASSFGQGAEQYF
j_call: TRBJ2-7; v_call: TRBV30; d_call: TRBD2; clone_size: -; cdr3_nt: TGTGACTGGAACATAGCGGGGGAGCAGTACTTC; cdr3_aa: CDWNIAGEQYF
j_call: TRBJ2-3; v_call: TRBV28; d_call: TRBD2; clone_size: few; cdr3_nt: TGTGCCAGCAGTAAGTTCGGGACTAGAGGTACAGATACGCAGTATTTT; cdr3_aa: CASSKFGTRGTDTQYF
j_call: TRBJ2-4; v_call: TRBV12-3/TRBV12-4; d_call: -; clone_size: -; cdr3_nt: TGTGCCAGCAGTTTAGGCAGGGGCAAAAACATTCAGTACTTC; cdr3_aa: CASSLGRGKNIQYF
j_call: TRBJ1-6; v_call: TRBV19; d_call: -; clone_size: -; cdr3_nt: TGTGCCAGTAGTATTTCTCGGGGTACAGGGAGCAATTCACCCCTCCACTTT; cdr3_aa: CASSISRGTGSNSPLHF
j_call: TRBJ1-2; v_call: TRBV4-1; d_call: TRBD1; clone_size: -; cdr3_nt: TGTGCCAGCAGGACTCGAGGGGACAGCCAACTCAACTATGGCTACACCTTC; cdr3_aa: CASRTRGDSQLNYGYTF
j_call: TRBJ1-2; v_call: TRBV5-1; d_call: -; clone_size: -; cdr3_nt: TGCGCCAGCAGCTTGGGCGTTCCGGGGACTAACTATGGCTACACCTTC; cdr3_aa: CASSLGVPGTNYGYTF
j_call: TRBJ2-1; v_call: TRBV7-3; d_call: -; clone_size: many; cdr3_nt: TGTGCCAGCAGCCCCGTTGGGGGGACTGAGCAGTTCTTC; cdr3_aa: CASSPVGGTEQFF
j_call: TRBJ2-7; v_call: TRBV28; d_call: -; clone_size: once; cdr3_nt: TGTGCCAGCAGCTCGCCGCGGGGGACAAGCTCCTACGAGCAGTACTTC; cdr3_aa: CASSSPRGTSSYEQYF
j_call: TRBJ1-5; v_call: TRBV24-1; d_call: -; clone_size: -; cdr3_nt: TGTGCCACCAGTGATTTCCGAGGGTCGGGTGATAGCAATCAGCCCCAGCATTTT; cdr3_aa: CATSDFRGSGDSNQPQHF
j_call: TRBJ2-5; v_call: TRBV6-5; d_call: TRBD2; clone_size: -; cdr3_nt: TGTGCCAGCAGTAGGGGACTACCCCAAGAGACCCAGTACTTC; cdr3_aa: CASSRGLPQETQYF
j_call: TRBJ2-1; v_call: TRBV7-2; d_call: TRBD2; clone_size: -; cdr3_nt: TGTGCCAGCAGCTTAGTTAGCGGGGCGAAATATAATGAGCAGTTCTTC; cdr3_aa: CASSLVSGAKYNEQFF
j_call: TRBJ2-6; v_call: TRBV5-1; d_call: -; clone_size: few; cdr3_nt: TGCGCCAGCAGGTTCACAGGGAGCTCTGGGGCCAACGTCCTGACTTTC; cdr3_aa: CASRFTGSSGANVLTF
j_call: TRBJ1-1; v_call: TRBV7-2; d_call: -; clone_size: few; cdr3_nt: TGTGCCAGCAGCTCCGGACGGAGGAACACTGAAGCTTTCTTT; cdr3_aa: CASSSGRRNTEAFF
j_call: TRBJ2-3; v_call: TRBV10-3; d_call: -; clone_size: many; cdr3_nt: TGTGCCATCAATGGGGCAGGAGACACAGATACGCAGTATTTT; cdr3_aa: CAINGAGDTDTQYF
j_call: TRBJ2-7; v_call: TRBV6-5; d_call: -; clone_size: -; cdr3_nt: TGTGCCAGCAGAGCGGGACATTCTACCTACGAGCAGTACTTC; cdr3_aa: CASRAGHSTYEQYF
j_call: TRBJ2-5; v_call: TRBV25-1; d_call: TRBD1; clone_size: few; cdr3_nt: TGTGCCAGCAGGGCCGGGACAGGGAGAGCGGAGACCCAGTACTTC; cdr3_aa: CASRAGTGRAETQYF
j_call: TRBJ1-2; v_call: TRBV28; d_call: TRBD1; clone_size: few; cdr3_nt: TGTGCCAGCAACCCGGGACAGGTCTACGGCTACACCTTC; cdr3_aa: CASNPGQVYGYTF
j_call: TRBJ1-1; v_call: TRBV27; d_call: -; clone_size: few; cdr3_nt: TGTGCCAGCAGTGGACCGTGGAACACTGAAGCTTTCTTT; cdr3_aa: CASSGPWNTEAFF
j_call: TRBJ2-1; v_call: TRBV19; d_call: -; clone_size: -; cdr3_nt: TGTGCCAGTAGTAAGGACATTGACTCCTACAATGAGCAGTTCTTC; cdr3_aa: CASSKDIDSYNEQFF
j_call: TRBJ1-4; v_call: TRBV14; d_call: TRBD1; clone_size: -; cdr3_nt: TGTGCCAGCAGCCCCCCTGGGGCAGGGGGCGCGGGAGGAAAACTGTTTTTT; cdr3_aa: CASSPPGAGGAGGKLFF
j_call: TRBJ2-7; v_call: TRBV5-1; d_call: -; clone_size: -; cdr3_nt: TGCGCCAGCAGCTTGGAACGGGGCAGAGCCTACGAGCAGTACTTC; cdr3_aa: CASSLERGRAYEQYF
j_call: TRBJ2-2; v_call: TRBV27; d_call: TRBD2; clone_size: few; cdr3_nt: TGTGCCAGCAGTTTATACGCGAGACTAGCGGGAGTTAGCACCGGGGAGCTGTTTTTT; cdr3_aa: CASSLYARLAGVSTGELFF
j_call: TRBJ2-1; v_call: TRBV20-1; d_call: -; clone_size: -; cdr3_nt: TGCAGTGCCCAGAAGGGGGTTCGGTTGGATGAGCAGTTCTTC; cdr3_aa: CSAQKGVRLDEQFF
j_call: TRBJ2-7; v_call: TRBV7-8; d_call: -; clone_size: many; cdr3_nt: TGTGCCAGCAGCTTAGCAATCACCTACGAGCAGTACTTC; cdr3_aa: CASSLAITYEQYF